In this sample, the clone carrying this T cell receptor beta chain turned up many times. Its antigen remains unidentified. V gave up 7 bases and J gave up 4 bases; unmatched junction bases: 3. Germline V lookup: CDR1 ENHRY, CDR2 SYGVKD. This CDR3 has 13 amino acids. Peripheral blood from each donor was collected in a volume of 9.5 to 10 milliliters. The source of the sample is a study of blood T cells in healthy people across ages. Study observations and caveats: Donors of long life had a larger count of naive CD4+ cells and greater diversity than aged donors. Per-million-T-cell TCR beta diversity fell roughly linearly with age. The unsorted PBMCs prevented any conclusive comparison of naive versus antigen-experienced cells.

The second PCR ran roughly 6 to 11 cycles with a sample-barcoded 5' primer and J-beta primers. TCRdb recomputed calls from the 5' RACE reads with MiXCR, one row per CDR3 protein. Of hundreds of thousands of distinct CDR3 sequences in the sample, 25% to 30% were seen once. The specimen sequenced was blood. This clonotype originated in a woman older than 75 in good health. The chain couples TRBV10-3 to TRBJ2-3; 9 nucleotides agree with TRBD2. CDR3 amino acids: CAIMGLAADTQYF. The CDR3 nucleotides are TGTGCCATCATGGGACTAGCCGCAGATACGCAGTATTTT.